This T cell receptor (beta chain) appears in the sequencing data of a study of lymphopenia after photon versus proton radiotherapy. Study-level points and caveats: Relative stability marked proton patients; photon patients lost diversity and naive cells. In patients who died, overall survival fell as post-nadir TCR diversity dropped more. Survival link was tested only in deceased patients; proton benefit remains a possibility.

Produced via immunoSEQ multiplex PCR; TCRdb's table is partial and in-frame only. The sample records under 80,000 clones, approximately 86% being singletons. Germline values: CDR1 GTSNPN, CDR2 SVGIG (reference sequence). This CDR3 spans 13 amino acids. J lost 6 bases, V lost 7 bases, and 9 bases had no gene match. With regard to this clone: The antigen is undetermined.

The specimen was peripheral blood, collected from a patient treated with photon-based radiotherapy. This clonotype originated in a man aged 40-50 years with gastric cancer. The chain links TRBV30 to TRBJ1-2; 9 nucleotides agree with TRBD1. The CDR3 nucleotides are TGTGCCTCCTATACAGGGGGCGTCGATGGCTACACCTTC. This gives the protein CASYTGGVDGYTF.